This T cell receptor (beta chain) was sequenced for a study of blood T cell repertoires in COVID-19. Turning to the study itself: Acute-phase and convalescent COVID-19 samples originated in the United States, Italy and Spain. The analysed material was cDNA or gDNA that came from T cells, B-cell-depleted T cells, or PBMCs.

As originally analysed: Amplification with reference gene primers provided the estimates of nucleated cell counts. Method: immunoSEQ multiplex PCR; TCRdb's copy keeps in-frame clones and lacks some. V, J and clone size were drawn from that table, and D and trimming were deduced from the DNA. The table lists 150,000 or so clones, roughly nine tenths of them singletons. V lost 0 bases to trimming and J lost 5 bases, with 19 bases between them. The CDR3 has 17 residues. Germline CDR1 reads SGHTA; CDR2 reads FQGTGA. The chain recombines TRBV7-3 with TRBJ2-5; D is possibly TRBD2 (6 bases). This TCR was recovered from a man between 18 and 29 years old with acute or convalescent COVID-19. The sample consisted of peripheral blood. The CDR3: CASSLTGPIYRGETQYF. The CDR3 region has the DNA TGTGCCAGCAGCTTAACGGGACCCATCTACCGGGGGGAGACCCAGTACTTC.